The 28 T cell receptor beta chains below were found in one sample sequenced in a study of T cell changes during pregnancy in multiple sclerosis. Assay: immunoSEQ multiplex PCR; the TCRdb copy retains only in-frame clones and omits some. The table lists approximately 22,000 clones, 88% of them singletons, with 0.74% in the top ten. The input for sequencing was CD4+ T cells from peripheral blood mononuclear cells, taken in the first trimester of pregnancy. Receptors were obtained from a female donor in good health, enrolled as a control in a pregnancy study.

This chain links TRBV19 with TRBJ2-7, with a possible D match to TRBD1 (6 bases). Between the trimmed V and J ends, which lost 5 bases and 5 bases, there was a span of 19 bases. CDR3 length: 15 amino acids. Germline CDR1 LNHDA, CDR2 SQIVND (reference sequence). The CDR3 bases are TGTGCCAGTAGTGCGAACAGGGTTGGGGGACACGAGCAGTACTTC. Amino acid sequence: CASSANRVGGHEQYF.

V is TRBV5-1 and J is TRBJ1-2; D is perhaps TRBD1 (5 bases). The germline V and J ends were trimmed by 0 bases and 10 bases, with 7 bases remaining between them. CDR1 SGHRS and CDR2 YFSETQ come from the germline V gene. The CDR3 covers 11 residues. This CDR3 reads CASSLGGDYTF. DNA for the CDR3: TGCGCCAGCAGCTTGGGGGGGGACTACACCTTC.

The chain couples TRBV19 to TRBJ2-3; possible D gene TRBD2, 5 bases. Germline assignment: CDR1 LNHDA and CDR2 SQIVND (reference sequence). The CDR3 is made up of 14 amino acids. Trimming took 8 bases from V and 4 from J, leaving 16 bases between them. CDR3 protein: CASSLREKSDTQYF. CDR3 in DNA: TGTGCCAGTTCTTTGAGGGAGAAGTCAGATACGCAGTATTTT.

This clone was counted once. The rearrangement uses TRBV6-6 and TRBJ1-1; D might be TRBD1 (5 bases). The length of the CDR3 is 14 residues. The V and J ends lost 4 bases and 7 bases respectively, with 16 bases between them. Germline V gene data show CDR1 as MNHNY and CDR2 as SVGAGI (reference sequence). Here the CDR3 reads CASSFFTTDGEAFF. Written as DNA, the CDR3 is TGTGCCAGCAGTTTCTTTACGACAGACGGTGAAGCTTTCTTT.

The J gene is TRBJ2-5, the V gene TRBV28, with D possibly matching TRBD2 (7 bases). This CDR3 comprises 14 residues. Looked up from germline, CDR1 is MDHEN and CDR2 is SYDVKM. Trimming removed 7 bases at V and 6 bases at J, with 18 bases between. CDR3 DNA sequence: TGTGCCAGCACTATAGGGGGGGGAGTGAAGACCCAGTACTTC. Translating it yields CASTIGGGVKTQYF.

The chain combines TRBV5-8 with TRBJ1-5, with no clear D. This CDR3 is 14 amino acids long. Trimming stripped 2 bases from V and 0 bases from J, with 6 bases between. CDR1 and CDR2 from the germline V gene are SGHTS and YDEGEE. This CDR3 is CASSLQVSNQPQHF. The CDR3, as DNA: TGTGCCAGCAGCTTACAAGTTAGCAATCAGCCCCAGCATTTT.

This CDR3 is CASSGLAGTSEQYF. Written as DNA, the CDR3 is TGTGCCAGCAGCGGACTAGCGGGGACCTCCGAGCAGTACTTC. This chain connects TRBV2 to TRBJ2-7; 12 positions agree with TRBD2. CDR3 length: 14 residues. In germline, CDR1 is SNHLY, CDR2 FYNNEI. Trimming cost V 6 bases and J 6 bases; bases outside gene matches: 6.

This sequence joins TRBV6-5 and TRBJ2-1, with no clear D. Germline assignment: CDR1 MNHEY and CDR2 SVGAGI. Between the trimmed V and J ends, which lost 7 bases and 6 bases, there was a span of 7 bases. This CDR3 is 11 amino acids long. CDR3 DNA sequence: TGTGCCAGCACAAACAGCAATGAGCAGTTCTTC. This encodes CASTNSNEQFF.

This clone was seen once. The chain carries TRBV6-5 and TRBJ2-2, with 8 bases lining up with TRBD2. The CDR3 runs to 16 residues. The ends lost 4 bases at V and 1 base at J; junction bases unmatched: 5. The germline V gene encodes CDR1 MNHEY and CDR2 SVGAGI. The CDR3 here is CASSSLAGRNTGELFF. In DNA form, the CDR3 reads TGTGCCAGCAGTTCCCTAGCGGGCAGGAACACCGGGGAGCTGTTTTTT.

The V and J genes are TRBV2 and TRBJ2-4, with unresolved D. Trimming stripped 8 bases from V and 3 bases from J, with 8 bases between. This CDR3 has 12 residues. Germline-derived CDR1 and CDR2 are SNHLY and FYNNEI. The CDR3 DNA sequence: TGTGCCAGCGGGTACAGCAAAAACATTCAGTACTTC. This gives the protein CASGYSKNIQYF.

J is TRBJ2-1 and V is TRBV19; the D is unclear. V was clipped by 10 bases and J by 0 bases, with 13 bases between them. CDR3 length equals 14 residues. CDR1 and CDR2 from the germline V gene are LNHDA and SQIVND (reference sequence). In DNA form, the CDR3 reads TGTGCCACCCACGACTTAAGCTCCTACAATGAGCAGTTCTTC. Translated, it gives CATHDLSSYNEQFF.

CDR3 in DNA: TGTGCCAGCGGTATGTGGACAGGGACCTACGAGCAGTACTTC. This translates into CASGMWTGTYEQYF. The V gene is TRBV6-1, the J gene TRBJ2-7, with 8 bases aligning to TRBD1. CDR1 is MNHNS, CDR2 SASEGT, per germline. With V trimmed by 8 bases and J by 2 bases, 8 bases remained unmatched. This CDR3 spans 14 amino acids.

This chain connects TRBV27 to TRBJ2-1; D gene ambiguous. Trimming stripped 5 bases from V and 4 bases from J, with 3 bases between. Germline V gene sequence: CDR1 MNHEY, CDR2 SMNVEV (reference sequence). This CDR3 is 11 amino acids long. CDR3 protein: CASSLYNEQFF. In DNA, the CDR3 is TGTGCCAGCAGTCTTTACAATGAGCAGTTCTTC.

This rearrangement joins TRBV6-1 to TRBJ1-3; D ambiguous. V was clipped by 6 bases and J by 1 base, with 7 bases between them. The length of the CDR3 is 13 residues. Looked up from germline, CDR1 is MNHNS and CDR2 is SASEGT. The CDR3 region is CASRHTSGNTIYF. The CDR3 DNA follows: TGTGCCAGCAGGCATACTTCTGGAAACACCATATATTTT.

V gene TRBV5-1 combines with J gene TRBJ2-3; TRBD2 is a possible D gene (6 bases). The V gene's germline CDR1 is SGHRS and CDR2 YFSETQ. Trimming stripped 5 bases from V and 4 bases from J, with 17 bases between. There are 15 residues in the CDR3. CDR3 nucleotide sequence: TGCGCCAGCAGACGGGAGAATCAGGGTCCAGATACGCAGTATTTT. Its protein is CASRRENQGPDTQYF.

A single count supports this clone. This sequence joins TRBV7-6 and TRBJ2-7; 10 nucleotides match TRBD1. The ends lost 4 bases at V and 7 bases at J; junction bases unmatched: 16. Germline V gene sequence: CDR1 SGHVS, CDR2 FNYEAQ. This CDR3 spans 17 amino acids. CDR3 nucleotide sequence: TGTGCCAGCAGCTCTATCCGACTCCGACAGGGGGCGAGAGAGCAGTACTTC. Protein sequence: CASSSIRLRQGAREQYF. Supplemented by reference TRBV7-6 and TRBJ2-7, the full variable domain reads GAGVSQSPRYKVTKRGQDVALRCDPISGHVSLYWYRQALGQGPEFLTYFNYEAQQDKSGLPNDRFSAERPEGSISTLTIQRTEQRDSAMYRCASSSIRLRQGAREQYFGPGTRLTVT.

The chain recombines TRBV2 with TRBJ2-5; 10 nucleotides agree with TRBD2. Germline CDR1 and CDR2: SNHLY and FYNNEI. Trimming removed 2 bases from V and 5 bases from J; junction bases left unmatched: 11. The CDR3 sequence is 17 residues long. CDR3 nucleotides: TGTGCCAGCAGTGAACGCACTAGCGGGGTTTTGGGGGAGACCCAGTACTTC. Its protein product is CASSERTSGVLGETQYF. Filled out from reference TRBV2 and TRBJ2-5, the complete variable domain reads EPEVTQTPSHQVTQMGQEVILRCVPISNHLYFYWYRQILGQKVEFLVSFYNNEISEKSEIFDDQFSVERPDGSNFTLKIRSTKLEDSAMYFCASSERTSGVLGETQYFGPGTRLLVL.

The rearrangement joins TRBV11-3 to TRBJ2-1, with D unresolved. With 2 bases removed from V and 8 bases from J, the gap between germline ends came to 16 bases. The CDR3 extends over 15 amino acids. Germline CDR1 is SGHNT and CDR2 is YENEEA. In DNA form, the CDR3 reads TGTGCCAGCAGCTTATCTGGTAACTCGGGTGATGAGCAGTTCTTC. Translating it yields CASSLSGNSGDEQFF.

The chain couples TRBV18 to TRBJ1-2; 11 nucleotides line up with TRBD1. The CDR3 sequence is 17 residues long. Germline-derived CDR1 and CDR2 are KGHSH and LQKENI. The V gene end was trimmed by 5 bases and the J gene end by 2 bases; junction bases not matched to a gene: 10. The CDR3: CASSARTGGDRNYGYTF. DNA of the CDR3: TGTGCCAGCTCAGCTCGGACAGGGGGCGATCGAAACTATGGCTACACCTTC.

This chain links TRBV7-8 with TRBJ1-2, with a possible D match to TRBD1 (5 bases). This CDR3 spans 14 amino acids. Deletions cut 7 bases from V and 4 bases from J, with 16 bases between. Germline CDR1 and CDR2: SGHVS and FQNEAQ. The CDR3 DNA is TGTGCCAGCACCCTCCGGGAGGGGCTCTATGGCTACACCTTC. Amino acids: CASTLREGLYGYTF.

The chain carries TRBV28 and TRBJ1-3, with D unresolved. This CDR3 region has 13 residues. V was clipped by 7 bases and J by 3 bases, with 10 bases between them. CDR1 MDHEN and CDR2 SYDVKM come from the germline V gene. The CDR3 loop reads CASTLNHGNTIYF. DNA of the CDR3: TGTGCCAGCACCCTAAATCATGGAAACACCATATATTTT.

The chain uses TRBV6-5 and TRBJ1-3; no reliable D call. The CDR3 extends over 13 amino acids. Germline loops: CDR1 MNHEY, CDR2 SVGAGI. V lost 5 bases and J lost 0, with 5 bases in between. The CDR3: CASSLSSGNTIYF. The CDR3, as DNA: TGTGCCAGCAGTCTGAGCTCTGGAAACACCATATATTTT.

V and J are TRBV7-9 and TRBJ1-1; 10 bases agree with TRBD1. The CDR3 has 15 amino acids. Germline CDR1 SEHNR, CDR2 FQNEAQ (reference sequence). The J segment lost 6 bases and the V segment lost 5 bases, leaving 9 bases of the junction unmatched. The CDR3 DNA sequence: TGTGCCAGCAGCAGATCCGGGACAGGGGCCGCTGAAGCTTTCTTT. The encoded protein is CASSRSGTGAAEAFF.

The chain employs TRBV27 and TRBJ2-1; D gene ambiguous. The length of the CDR3 is 16 residues. Trimming stripped 2 bases from V and 5 bases from J, with 16 bases between. Germline-derived CDR1 and CDR2 are MNHEY and SMNVEV (reference sequence). The CDR3 DNA reads as TGTGCCAGCAGTTTACACCACCGGAGAGGAAACAATGAGCAGTTCTTC. This translates into CASSLHHRRGNNEQFF.

This chain uses TRBV19 with TRBJ2-2; TRBD1 might be the D (6 bases). The CDR3 is 15 amino acids. V lost 6 bases to trimming and J lost 0 bases, with 11 bases between them. The germline gives CDR1 LNHDA, CDR2 SQIVND (reference sequence). CDR3 sequence reads: CASRKDRPNTGELFF. CDR3 nucleotide sequence: TGTGCCAGTAGAAAGGACAGACCGAACACCGGGGAGCTGTTTTTT.

The CDR3 nucleotides read TGTGCCAGCAGCTTGCCCCGCGGGGGGTCATACAATGAGCAGTTCTTC. Protein product: CASSLPRGGSYNEQFF. This chain links TRBV5-4 with TRBJ2-1; TRBD2 agrees at 8 bases. After removal of 1 base from V and 4 bases from J, the junction contained 7 bases not matched to a gene. Germline-derived CDR1 and CDR2 are SGHNT and YYREEE (reference sequence). This CDR3 is 16 amino acids long. Full variable domain (outside the CDR3, taken from reference TRBV5-4 and TRBJ2-1): ETGVTQSPTHLIKTRGQQVTLRCSSQSGHNTVSWYQQALGQGPQFIFQYYREEENGRGNFPPRFSGLQFPNYSSELNVNALELDDSALYLCASSLPRGGSYNEQFFGPGTRLTVL.

The J gene is TRBJ1-1, the V gene TRBV7-9; 8 nucleotides agree with TRBD1. The V gene's germline CDR1 is SEHNR and CDR2 FQNEAQ (reference sequence). The V segment lost 10 bases and the J segment 6 bases; nucleotides outside the gene matches: 10. The CDR3 covers 13 residues. CDR3 coding DNA: TGTGCCAACCAAGGACAGGGCGACGCTGAAGCTTTCTTT. Translation gives CANQGQGDAEAFF.

This rearrangement joins TRBV11-3 to TRBJ2-7, with D tentatively TRBD2 (6 bases). The V end lost 2 bases, the J end lost 6 bases, and 20 bases lay between the germline ends. The CDR3 is 16 amino acids. Germline lookup yields CDR1 SGHNT and CDR2 YENEEA. The DNA for the CDR3 is TGTGCCAGCAGCTTATCGGCCCCGGGAGCGGAGGGCGAGCAGTACTTC. Its protein is CASSLSAPGAEGEQYF.